This T cell receptor (beta chain) was sequenced during a study of T cells in Graves' hyperthyroidism and ophthalmopathy. This clonotype was seen ten or more times. The V and J ends lost 1 base and 11 bases respectively, with 17 bases between them. The CDR3 loop spans 15 amino acids. Germline loops: CDR1 LGHDT, CDR2 YNNKEL (reference sequence). Uncontrolled infection, other autoimmune disease, pregnancy or lactation disqualified patients from enrolment. The source material, RNA transcripts, was used to amplify TCR beta CDR3 regions. The primer set for the first-round RT-PCR of the TCR CDR3 was HTBI. TCRdb reprocessed the multiplex PCR reads via MiXCR and lists one record per CDR3 protein. This table has hundreds of thousands of distinct CDR3 sequences, over 12% appearing once.

Sequencing was carried out using blood. The chain has TRBV3-1 and TRBJ1-4; no clear D gene. The TCR was taken from a man between 18 and 29 years old with Graves' ophthalmopathy. This CDR3 is CASSQGAGRAEKLFF. The DNA for the CDR3 is TGTGCCAGCAGCCAAGGAGCGGGGAGGGCCGAGAAACTGTTTTTT.